Detailed here is one T cell receptor beta chain. The repertoire was sequenced with immunoSEQ multiplex PCR; TCRdb's copy has only in-frame clones and lacks some. The sample has roughly 81,000 clones, approximately 82% seen once. The data originate from a study of control samples from healthy donors and cancer patients. Germline V CDR1 and CDR2: LGHNA, YNFKEQ. The CDR3 sequence is 15 residues long. The ends were cut back, 1 base at V and 6 bases at J, with 13 bases in the middle. This receptor was obtained from a man in his sixties with head and neck cancer. The chain has TRBV4-2 and TRBJ2-1; possibly TRBD2 for D (5 bases). The sequenced sample was PBMCs. This chain's CDR3 is CASSQARLGSNEQFF. CDR3 DNA: TGTGCCAGCAGCCAAGCGAGATTGGGGAGCAATGAGCAGTTCTTC.